This TCR beta chain was captured by sequencing in a study of CXCR3-negative and CXCR3-positive naive CD8 T cells. Study overall: The libraries together contributed about 130 million TRB reads, each supplying about 1.5 +/- 0.3 million.

Turning to this clonotype: Antigen specificity is unknown.

Libraries were UMI-labeled 5' RACE TRB cDNA. TCRdb reworked the 5' RACE reads into one entry per CDR3 protein, no DNA. Its table lists 120,000 to 150,000 distinct CDR3 sequences. CDR1 and CDR2 from the germline V gene are SEHNR and FQNEAQ (reference sequence). The CDR3 runs 18 residues. Study results and limitations: TRB CDR3 hydrophobicity was greater in CXCR3-positive naive cells than in CXCR3-negative naive cells. High diversity, comparable across both naive subsets, contrasted with much lower diversity in memory CD8+ cells.

The sorting of each CD8+ T cell subset was done in triplicate, at more than 250,000 cells each. CD45RO-CCR7+CD27+CD95- characterized naive CD8+ T cells. This sequence was found in a human donor in good health. Some clones in this sample may be carry-over from other donors' samples. The sequenced sample consisted of naive CXCR3+ CD8+ T cells from blood. Documented subset: CD45RO-CCR7+CD27+CD95- naive CD8+ T cells expressing CXCR3 (TNR3+). The chain couples TRBV7-9 to TRBJ2-7; TCRdb's D gene call, TRBD1, goes unchecked for lack of DNA. CDR3: CASSSTTAGGLGTYEQYF.